The following is a T cell receptor beta chain sequence with its context. Additional DNA sequences in this sample encode the identical CDR3. Here immunoSEQ multiplex PCR was the method, and the copy in TCRdb shows in-frame clones only, minus some. The sample lists 250,000 to 300,000 clones, roughly nine tenths occurring once. The data were taken from a study of blood T cell repertoires in COVID-19. Overall study: Sites in the United States, Italy and Spain provided acute and convalescent COVID-19 samples.

CDR1 is MNHEY and CDR2 is SVGAGI in the germline V gene. The CDR3 contains 13 residues. V lost 5 bases and J 3 bases, leaving 8 bases between the germline ends. The chain carries TRBV6-5 and TRBJ1-5; D perhaps matches TRBD1 (6 bases). The sequence came from a woman aged 40 to 50 who had recovered from COVID-19. Sequencing was done on a sample of PBMCs or T cells enriched from blood (not recorded which). CDR3 residues: CASSTGINQPQHF. For the CDR3, the DNA is TGTGCCAGCAGTACAGGGATCAATCAGCCCCAGCATTTT.